This T cell receptor (beta chain) was sequenced during a study of beta chain features in type 1 diabetes. Study conclusions and caveats: Shortening that was moderate but significant affected the TCRB CDR3s of Type 1 diabetes patients in all four CD4+ subsets. Junctions at VDJ sites from type 1 diabetes patients had fewer insertions and more deletions.

cDNA synthesis used the whole RNA isolate, giving expressed TCRB sequences. Generated by immunoSEQ multiplex PCR, the TCRdb table keeps only in-frame clones and is missing some. Found here are a few hundred thousand clones, approximately 12% of them singletons; the top ten hold roughly 0.0097%. This clone was picked up a small number of times. Its antigen is currently unknown. One heparinised blood draw, averaging approximately 120 mL, came from each donor. Staining for CD45RO/CCR7/CD25/CD127/CD95/CD27 allowed sorting of CD4+ naive, central memory, regulatory and stem cell-like memory cells. Purities over 98% were achieved in all sorted populations. Sequencing input: naive CD4+ T cells from blood. The receptor's source is a woman aged 18 to 35 with type 1 diabetes.

The CDR3: CASSGRGQTVYEQYF. CDR3 coding DNA: TGCGCCAGCAGCGGAAGGGGACAGACAGTTTACGAGCAGTACTTC. The chain employs TRBV5-1 and TRBJ2-7, with 7 bases matching TRBD1. CDR1 is SGHRS, CDR2 YFSETQ, per germline. The CDR3 loop spans 15 amino acids. The V and J ends lost 4 bases and 4 bases, in that order; junction bases with no gene match: 11.